This T cell receptor (beta chain) was obtained from a study of blood T cell repertoires in COVID-19. Background on the study: Some COVID-19 samples were acute and others convalescent; all came from the United States, Italy and Spain. The analysed material was cDNA or gDNA that came from T cells, B-cell-depleted T cells, or PBMCs.

In the original workflow: Reference gene primer amplification in the assay estimated nucleated cell counts. Using immunoSEQ multiplex PCR, the repertoire was profiled, and TCRdb retains in-frame clones only, with some absent. That table is the source of V, J and clone size, and D and trimming were worked out from the DNA. The sample records 100,000 to 150,000 clones, 88% being singletons. CDR1 is KGHDR, CDR2 SFDVKD, per germline. The length of the CDR3 is 15 residues. V shed 5 bases, J shed 0 bases, and the junction held 2 bases outside the gene matches. The chain combines TRBV24-1 with TRBJ1-4, with 7 bases lining up with TRBD1. This TCR was sampled from a woman aged 50 to 60 with active or convalescent COVID-19. The sample was peripheral blood. CDR3 sequence: CATSAGQTTNEKLFF. As DNA, the CDR3 is TGTGCCACCAGTGCGGGACAGACAACTAATGAAAAACTGTTTTTT.